The text below deals with one T cell receptor (beta chain). There is no known antigen for this receptor. Base qualities are not recorded, but no much larger clone differs from it by a single base. No immune events such as infections were documented for the healthy donors during the collection period. Blood repertoires from healthy donors were used as a training cohort for calibrating time-dependent variance in a beta-binomial model of differential abundance of T-cell clones. The training cohort comprised approximately 10 healthy donors, 3 female and 7 male. An age range of roughly 29 to 65 years, with an average of about 39 years, was recorded for the donors. Whole blood from each healthy donor was obtained from a commercial supplier and was collected at three time points 2 to 3 weeks apart. For immunosequencing, genomic DNA was extracted from unsorted whole blood. The immunoSEQ Assay, which uses bias-controlled multiplex PCR amplification of genomic DNA, was used to profile TCRbeta CDR3 regions. Per the original workflow: To quantify the absolute abundance of each unique TCRbeta CDR3 region, the sequences were collapsed and filtered. Differential abundance was tested with a binomial (Fisher-equivalent) model and with a beta-binomial model adding time-dependent variance fitted from healthy donors. Any clone with fewer than 5 combined templates was excluded, and a clone was called differentially abundant if its Benjamini-Hochberg FDR was below 0.01. Using the form v = (b*log(k)+a)^2, the beta-binomial variance was modeled as a function of the total template count across the two samples. The immuneACCESS repertoire file appears here via TCRdb, limited to in-frame rearrangements. These files lack a portion of the clones; in checked studies, under half of the deficit traces to unresolved V genes, and the cause of the others is not known. The V and J calls and clone size were taken over from that table, and D and trimming were inferred from the DNA. This sample lists some 75,000 clones; 90% were detected once. 3.3% of the sample belongs to the ten largest clones.

This sample is drawn from a study of identifying expanded T cells in peripheral blood (dated by TCRdb to the late 2010s). Looking at the study overall: Four technical replicates, made by sequencing separate aliquots from the same pool of genomic DNA, were compared pairwise. What the work shows at the level of the full study, not this receptor alone: The authors expected that over much longer intervals, such as months to years, biological variance in healthy repertoires might increase even further. Across all healthy-donor time intervals, the beta-binomial model significantly lowered both the number of clones called differentially abundant and the false-positive rate. Between technical replicates the binomial model flagged around 1.3 differentially abundant clones, whereas over about 2 weeks the binomial model flagged about 15 and over about 4 weeks around 18. In all healthy donors, the variance in clone template counts between samples taken around 14 days apart rose significantly as total template count increased.

CDR1 and CDR2 are read off the germline V gene as SGHAT and FQNNGV. Reading from cysteine to phenylalanine, the CDR3 counts 16 amino acids. The entry retains the CDR3 DNA only, 48 bases that are in frame from base 1. Trimming costs V 1 base and J 0 bases, and their ends lie 12 bases apart. The receptor was derived from a person aged 18-69 years in good health. Specimen: blood. Recombination joined TRBV11-2 with TRBJ2-5; the D element might be TRBD1 or TRBD2, as each aligns at 5 bases. The CDR3 here reads CASSLGGRTDQETQYF. The nucleotide sequence is TGTGCCAGCAGCTTAGGGGGGAGAACCGACCAAGAGACCCAGTACTTC.